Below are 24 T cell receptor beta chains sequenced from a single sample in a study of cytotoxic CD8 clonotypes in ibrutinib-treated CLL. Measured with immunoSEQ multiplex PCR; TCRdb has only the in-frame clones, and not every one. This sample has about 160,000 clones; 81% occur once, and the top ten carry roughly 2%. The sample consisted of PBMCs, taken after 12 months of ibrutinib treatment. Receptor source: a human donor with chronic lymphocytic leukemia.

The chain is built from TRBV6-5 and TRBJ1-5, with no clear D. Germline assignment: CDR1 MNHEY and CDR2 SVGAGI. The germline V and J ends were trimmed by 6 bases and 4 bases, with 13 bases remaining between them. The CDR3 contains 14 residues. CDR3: CASSAGRENQPQHF. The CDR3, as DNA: TGTGCCAGCAGCGCGGGGAGGGAAAATCAGCCCCAGCATTTT.

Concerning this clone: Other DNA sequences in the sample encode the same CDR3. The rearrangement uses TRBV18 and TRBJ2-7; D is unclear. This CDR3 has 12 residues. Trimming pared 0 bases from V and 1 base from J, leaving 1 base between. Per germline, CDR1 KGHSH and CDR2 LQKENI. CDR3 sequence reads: CASSPPSYEQYF. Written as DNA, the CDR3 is TGTGCCAGCTCACCACCGTCCTACGAGCAGTACTTC.

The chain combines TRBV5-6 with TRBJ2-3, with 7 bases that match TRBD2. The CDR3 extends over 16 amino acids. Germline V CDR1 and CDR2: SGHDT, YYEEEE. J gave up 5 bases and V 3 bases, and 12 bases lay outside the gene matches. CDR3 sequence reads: CASSYTTSLDRDTQYF. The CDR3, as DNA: TGTGCCAGCAGCTATACGACTAGCCTCGATCGAGATACGCAGTATTTT.

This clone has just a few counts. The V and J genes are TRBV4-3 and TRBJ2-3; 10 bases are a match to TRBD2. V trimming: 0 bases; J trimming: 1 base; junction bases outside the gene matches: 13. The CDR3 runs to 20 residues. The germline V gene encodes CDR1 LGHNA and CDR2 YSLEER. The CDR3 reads CASSQDEGVLGTSGTDTQYF. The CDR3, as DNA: TGCGCCAGCAGCCAAGACGAAGGGGTCCTAGGGACTAGCGGCACAGATACGCAGTATTTT.

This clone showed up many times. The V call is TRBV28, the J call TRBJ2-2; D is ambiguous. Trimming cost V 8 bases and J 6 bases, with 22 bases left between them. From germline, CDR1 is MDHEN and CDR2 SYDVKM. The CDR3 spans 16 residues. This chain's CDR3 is CASLRGATSTPGELFF. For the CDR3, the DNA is TGTGCCAGCCTTCGCGGAGCCACCTCAACACCCGGGGAGCTGTTTTTT.

Here the CDR3 reads CASSRFDRGDTQYF. The CDR3 coding sequence is TGTGCCAGCAGCCGCTTTGACAGGGGTGATACGCAGTATTTT. J is TRBJ2-3 and V is TRBV13, with 8 bases lining up with TRBD1. From germline, CDR1 is PRHDT and CDR2 FYEKMQ (reference sequence). The CDR3 has 14 residues. V trimming: 5 bases; J trimming: 6 bases; junction bases outside the gene matches: 7.

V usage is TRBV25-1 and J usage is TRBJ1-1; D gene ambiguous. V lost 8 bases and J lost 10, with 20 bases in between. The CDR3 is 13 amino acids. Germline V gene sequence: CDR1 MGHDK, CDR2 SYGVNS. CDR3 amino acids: CASRTRSEEGAFF. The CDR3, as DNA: TGTGCCAGCCGGACCCGGTCGGAGGAGGGAGCTTTCTTT.

The chain's CDR3 is CASSLLRTPVETAKNIQYF. CDR3 bases: TGTGCCAGCAGCTTATTGCGGACTCCCGTGGAGACAGCCAAAAACATTCAGTACTTC. This chain uses TRBV7-2 with TRBJ2-4, with a tentative D call TRBD2 (5 bases). Looked up from germline, CDR1 is SGHTA and CDR2 is FQGNSA. The V gene lost 2 bases and the J gene lost 0 bases, with 20 bases spanning the gap. The CDR3 spans 19 residues.

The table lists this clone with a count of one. CDR3 coding DNA: TGTGCCAGCAGCCAAGAACTTAGCGGGGGGGCCCGTGAGCAGTTCTTC. Protein: CASSQELSGGAREQFF. This chain connects TRBV4-2 to TRBJ2-1, with TRBD2 matching over 11 bases. Germline loops: CDR1 LGHNA, CDR2 YNFKEQ. V lost 0 bases, J lost 9 bases, and 7 bases stayed unmatched. This CDR3 has 16 residues.

This CDR3 is CASSLVLVEQFF. CDR3 sequence (DNA): TGTGCCAGCAGCTTAGTCCTAGTTGAGCAGTTCTTC. V and J are TRBV7-2 and TRBJ2-1; D is ambiguous. The germline V and J ends were trimmed by 1 base and 9 bases, with 7 bases remaining between them. CDR3 length equals 12 residues. The germline CDR1 and CDR2 sequences are SGHTA and FQGNSA.

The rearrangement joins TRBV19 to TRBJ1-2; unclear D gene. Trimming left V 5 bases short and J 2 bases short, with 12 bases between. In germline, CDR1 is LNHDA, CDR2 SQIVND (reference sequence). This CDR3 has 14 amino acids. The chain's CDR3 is CASSALQINYGYTF. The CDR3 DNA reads TGTGCCAGTAGTGCCCTACAGATAAACTATGGCTACACCTTC.

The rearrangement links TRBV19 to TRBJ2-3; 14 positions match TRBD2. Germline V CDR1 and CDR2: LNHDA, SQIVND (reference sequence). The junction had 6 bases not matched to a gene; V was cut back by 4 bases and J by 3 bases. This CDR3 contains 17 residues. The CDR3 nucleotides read TGTGCCAGTAGTAAGGGACTAGCGGGAGTTAGAACAGATACGCAGTATTTT. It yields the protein CASSKGLAGVRTDTQYF. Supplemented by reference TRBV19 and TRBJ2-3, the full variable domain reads DGGITQSPKYLFRKEGQNVTLSCEQNLNHDAMYWYRQDPGQGLRLIYYSQIVNDFQKGDIAEGYSVSREKKESFPLTVTSAQKNPTAFYLCASSKGLAGVRTDTQYFGPGTRLTVL.

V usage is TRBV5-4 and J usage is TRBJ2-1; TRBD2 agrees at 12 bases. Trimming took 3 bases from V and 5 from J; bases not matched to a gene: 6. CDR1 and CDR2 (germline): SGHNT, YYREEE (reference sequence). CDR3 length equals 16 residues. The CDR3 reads CASSSRRTSGDNEQFF. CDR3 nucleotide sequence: TGTGCCAGCAGCTCGCGAAGGACTAGCGGGGACAATGAGCAGTTCTTC.

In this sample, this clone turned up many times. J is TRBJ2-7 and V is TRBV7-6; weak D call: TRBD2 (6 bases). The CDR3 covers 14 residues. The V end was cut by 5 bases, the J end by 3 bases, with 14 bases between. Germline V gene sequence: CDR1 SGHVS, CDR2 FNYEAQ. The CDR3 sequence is CASSPGGRGYEQYF. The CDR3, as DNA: TGTGCCAGCAGCCCCGGGGGTCGCGGCTACGAGCAGTACTTC.

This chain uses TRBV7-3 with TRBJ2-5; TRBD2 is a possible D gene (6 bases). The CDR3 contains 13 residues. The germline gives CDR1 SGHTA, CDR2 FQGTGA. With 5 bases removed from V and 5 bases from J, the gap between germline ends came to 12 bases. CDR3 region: CASSPPGSETQYF. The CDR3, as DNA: TGTGCCAGCAGCCCCCCCGGGAGTGAGACCCAGTACTTC.

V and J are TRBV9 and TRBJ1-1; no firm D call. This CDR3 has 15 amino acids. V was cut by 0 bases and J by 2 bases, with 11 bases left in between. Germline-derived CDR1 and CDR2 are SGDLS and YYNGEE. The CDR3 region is CASSVGRMGNTEAFF. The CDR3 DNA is TGTGCCAGCAGCGTAGGTCGGATGGGAAACACTGAAGCTTTCTTT.

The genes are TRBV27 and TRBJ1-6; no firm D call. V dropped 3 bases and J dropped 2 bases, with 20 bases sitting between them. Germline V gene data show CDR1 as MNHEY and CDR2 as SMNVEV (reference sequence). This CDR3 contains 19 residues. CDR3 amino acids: CASSFRVTPDTTYNSPLHF. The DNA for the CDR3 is TGTGCCAGCAGTTTCCGGGTGACACCCGATACAACCTATAATTCACCCCTCCACTTT.

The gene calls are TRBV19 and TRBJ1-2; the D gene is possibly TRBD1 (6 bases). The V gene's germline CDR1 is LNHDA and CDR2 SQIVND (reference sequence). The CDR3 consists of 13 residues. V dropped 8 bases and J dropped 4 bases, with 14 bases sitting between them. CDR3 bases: TGTGCCAGTGCCCCCCAAGGGGGCTATGGCTACACCTTC. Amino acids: CASAPQGGYGYTF.

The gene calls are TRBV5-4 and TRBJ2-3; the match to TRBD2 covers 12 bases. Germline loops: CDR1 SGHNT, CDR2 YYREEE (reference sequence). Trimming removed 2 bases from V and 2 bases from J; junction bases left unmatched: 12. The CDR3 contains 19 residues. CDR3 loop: CASSFRTSGKFFYTDTQYF. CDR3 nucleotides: TGTGCCAGCAGCTTCAGGACTAGCGGGAAGTTTTTTTACACAGATACGCAGTATTTT.

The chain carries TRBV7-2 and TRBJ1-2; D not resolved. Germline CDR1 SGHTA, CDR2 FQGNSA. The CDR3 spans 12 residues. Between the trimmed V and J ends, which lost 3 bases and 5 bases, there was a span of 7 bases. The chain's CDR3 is CASSFDGYGYTF. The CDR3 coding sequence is TGTGCCAGCAGCTTCGACGGTTATGGCTACACCTTC.

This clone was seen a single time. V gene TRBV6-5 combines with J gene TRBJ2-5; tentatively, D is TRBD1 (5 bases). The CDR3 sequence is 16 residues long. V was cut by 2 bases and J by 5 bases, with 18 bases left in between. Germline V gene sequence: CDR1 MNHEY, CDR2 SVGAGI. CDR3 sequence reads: CASSYGAGKSRETQYF. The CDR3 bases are TGTGCCAGCAGTTACGGGGCAGGGAAGAGTAGGGAGACCCAGTACTTC.

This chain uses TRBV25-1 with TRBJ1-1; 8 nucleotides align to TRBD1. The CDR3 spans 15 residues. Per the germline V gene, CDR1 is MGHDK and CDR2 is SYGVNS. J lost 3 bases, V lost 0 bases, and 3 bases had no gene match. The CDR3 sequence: CASSEYSRGHTEAFF. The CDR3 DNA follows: TGTGCCAGCAGTGAATATAGCAGGGGGCACACTGAAGCTTTCTTT.

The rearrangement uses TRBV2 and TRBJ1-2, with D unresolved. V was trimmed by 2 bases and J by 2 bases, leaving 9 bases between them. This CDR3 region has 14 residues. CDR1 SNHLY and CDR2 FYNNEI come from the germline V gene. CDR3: CASSEQAGNYGYTF. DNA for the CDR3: TGTGCCAGCAGTGAACAGGCAGGCAACTATGGCTACACCTTC.

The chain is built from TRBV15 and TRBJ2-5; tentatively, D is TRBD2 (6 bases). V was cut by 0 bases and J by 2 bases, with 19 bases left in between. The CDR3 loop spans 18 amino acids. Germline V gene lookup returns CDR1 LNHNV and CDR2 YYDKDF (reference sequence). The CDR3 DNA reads TGTGCCACCAGCAGAGATCGAGCGGCGGGGACGGTTCAAGAGACCCAGTACTTC. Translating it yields CATSRDRAAGTVQETQYF.